The next 8 T cell receptor beta chains were all read from a single sample in a study of T cell repertoires in cytomegalovirus infection. One entry per CDR3 protein results from TCRdb running MiXCR on the reads. The repertoire holds 450,000 to 650,000 distinct CDR3 sequences, about 26% seen once, with around 13% in the top ten. Sequenced: PBMCs. These receptors were taken from a human donor in good health (CMV status not recorded). Some clones in this sample may be carry-over from other donors' samples.

DNA for the CDR3: TGTGCCAGCAGGGGGGGAAGGAGTTCACCCCTCCACTTT. Residues: CASRGGRSSPLHF. V gene TRBV2 combines with J gene TRBJ1-6, with D perhaps TRBD1 (5 bases). The CDR3 extends over 13 amino acids. Germline assignment: CDR1 SNHLY and CDR2 FYNNEI. The ends were cut back, 6 bases at V and 9 bases at J, with 12 bases in the middle.

This clonotype appeared a few times. The CDR3 is CASSSPIGTGITYEQYF. DNA of the CDR3: TGTGCCAGCAGCTCGCCGATCGGGACAGGGATTACCTACGAGCAGTACTTC. The V call is TRBV7-2, the J call TRBJ2-7; TRBD1 matches 9 bases. Germline V gives CDR1 SGHTA, CDR2 FQGNSA. V trimming: 4 bases; J trimming: 2 bases; junction bases outside the gene matches: 12. The CDR3 sequence is 17 residues long.

This clonotype was seen only a few times. The chain combines TRBV12-3 or TRBV12-4 with TRBJ2-2, with TRBD1 matching over 8 bases. The CDR3 runs to 15 residues. Unmatched junction bases numbered 7, after V lost 6 bases and J lost 4 bases. The CDR3 bases are TGTGCCAGCAGGCGACAGGGGTCGGGCACCGGGGAGCTGTTTTTT. Residues: CASRRQGSGTGELFF.

CDR3 in DNA: TGTGCCAGTAGGACAGCCGGTAAACGGGTAGATGGCTACACCTTC. Translation: CASRTAGKRVDGYTF. The rearrangement uses TRBV5-6 and TRBJ1-2; D possibly corresponds to TRBD1 (6 bases). V lost 8 bases to trimming and J lost 6 bases, with 23 bases between them. This CDR3 is 15 amino acids long. The germline V gene has CDR1 SGHDT and CDR2 YYEEEE.

The V call is TRBV4-1, the J call TRBJ2-3; 9 bases line up with TRBD1. V lost 2 bases, J lost 5 bases, and 2 bases stayed unmatched. Germline values: CDR1 MGHRA, CDR2 YSYEKL. The CDR3 is made up of 14 amino acids. The CDR3 region is CASSQKTGGDTQYF. The DNA for the CDR3 is TGCGCCAGCAGCCAAAAGACAGGGGGAGATACGCAGTATTTT.

The chain uses TRBV5-1 and TRBJ1-1; D is undetermined. Germline CDR1 is SGHRS and CDR2 is YFSETQ. The length of the CDR3 is 14 residues. Trimming took off 4 bases at V and 1 base at J, with 11 bases between the two ends. CDR3 in amino acids: CASSQGGPNTEAFF. For the CDR3, the DNA is TGCGCCAGCAGCCAAGGTGGGCCGAACACTGAAGCTTTCTTT.

The chain links TRBV19 to TRBJ1-1; D gene ambiguous. V gave up 6 bases and J gave up 1 base, with 15 bases separating them. The germline CDR1 and CDR2 sequences are LNHDA and SQIVND (reference sequence). CDR3 length equals 15 residues. The CDR3 protein is CASRGRGERNTEAFF. The CDR3 nucleotides are TGTGCCAGTAGAGGACGGGGAGAGAGGAACACTGAAGCTTTCTTT.

This clonotype was counted ten times or more. The chain employs TRBV7-2 and TRBJ2-7, with 8 bases matching TRBD2. V lost 3 bases and J lost 2; bases outside the gene matches: 3. CDR3 length: 14 residues. Looked up from germline, CDR1 is SGHTA and CDR2 is FQGNSA. This chain's CDR3 is CASSFGGATYEQYV. The CDR3 nucleotides read TGTGCCAGCAGCTTCGGGGGGGCCACCTACGAGCAGTACGTC.